Detailed here is one T cell receptor (beta chain). Generated by immunoSEQ multiplex PCR, the TCRdb table keeps only in-frame clones and is missing some. The top ten hold 1.7% of the sample, which has about 400,000 clones, under 90% seen once. The data stem from a study of blood T cell repertoires in COVID-19. Across the study: The analysed material was cDNA or gDNA that came from T cells, B-cell-depleted T cells, or PBMCs.

Two negative PCRs, clearance, or symptom resolution were required of recovered Cohort 3 donors. Germline V gene sequence: CDR1 ENHRY, CDR2 SYGVKD. The CDR3 spans 14 residues. V was pared by 2 bases and J by 3 bases, with 10 bases between. The specimen sequenced was PBMCs or T cells enriched from blood (not recorded which). The genes are TRBV10-3 and TRBJ1-2; no definite D call. This TCR was recovered from a young woman who had recovered from COVID-19. The CDR3 reads CAISEVLRDYGYTF. DNA of the CDR3: TGTGCCATCAGTGAGGTCTTACGGGACTATGGCTACACCTTC.